These 14 T cell receptor beta chains were all obtained from the same sample, sequenced in a study of blood T cells in healthy people across ages (dated by TCRdb to the mid-2010s). The library was prepared using 5' RACE. Instrument used: Illumina HiSeq 2500. The second PCR ran for about 7 to 11 cycles and used a J-beta primer mix along with a sample-barcoded 5' primer. Clones were called with MiXCR by TCRdb after fastp trimmed the public reads at Q25, and only in-frame beta chains were retained. Merged by CDR3 protein, the rows form single entries marked with the most common genes and DNA. The sample data list around 900,000 distinct CDR3 sequences, and just over 50% of these were observed just once. Clones ranked in the top ten supply roughly 23% of the sample. Sample: blood. These receptors all come from a woman aged 60 to 75 in good health.

V and J are TRBV6-5 and TRBJ2-7, with D hard to call. Germline values: CDR1 MNHEY, CDR2 SVGAGI. V lost 2 bases to trimming and J lost 6 bases, with 11 bases between them. The CDR3 extends over 13 amino acids. Written as DNA, the CDR3 is TGTGCCAGCAGTTACCGATTAGACGGCGAGCAGTACTTC. Translation: CASSYRLDGEQYF.

This clonotype was found a few times. This chain connects TRBV12-3 or TRBV12-4 to TRBJ1-2; D not resolved. This CDR3 is built from 14 residues. Trimming left V 3 bases short and J 8 bases short, with 16 bases between. In nucleotides, the CDR3 is TGTGCCAGCAGTTTTGGGCTCCCAGTCCGGGGCTACACCTTC. This sequence encodes CASSFGLPVRGYTF.

The V and J genes are TRBV6-2 or TRBV6-3 and TRBJ2-5, with 10 bases fitting TRBD2. The length of the CDR3 is 15 residues. J was trimmed by 5 bases and V by 6 bases; bases with no gene match: 9. The V gene's germline CDR1 is MNHEY and CDR2 SVGEGT. DNA of the CDR3: TGTGCCAGCAGCCTGCTAGCGGGAGTTTTGGAGACCCAGTACTTC. It codes for CASSLLAGVLETQYF.

V and J are TRBV11-3 and TRBJ2-2; no reliable D call. Germline V CDR1 and CDR2: SGHNT, YENEEA. The CDR3 length is 13 residues. V shed 5 bases and J shed 4 bases, with 8 bases lying between them. CDR3 coding DNA: TGTGCCAGCAGCGTAGTGAGCACCGGGGAGCTGTTTTTT. Translation: CASSVVSTGELFF. The full variable domain, completed using reference TRBV11-3 and TRBJ2-2, is EAGVVQSPRYKIIEKKQPVAFWCNPISGHNTLYWYLQNLGQGPELLIRYENEEAVDDSQLPKDRFSAERLKGVDSTLKIQPAELGDSAVYLCASSVVSTGELFFGEGSRLTVL.

The chain carries TRBV14 and TRBJ2-2; unclear D gene. In germline, CDR1 is SGHDN, CDR2 FVKESK. V dropped 4 bases and J dropped 8 bases, with 14 bases sitting between them. This CDR3 contains 14 residues. This chain's CDR3 is CASSLVPPPGELFF. The CDR3 bases are TGTGCCAGCAGCCTTGTTCCTCCACCAGGGGAGCTGTTTTTT.

This clonotype occurred once. The rearrangement joins TRBV12-5 to TRBJ2-3, with TRBD2 identical over 11 bases. Germline V gene sequence: CDR1 LGHNT, CDR2 FRNRAP. Trimming cost V 5 bases and J 0 bases; bases outside gene matches: 10. CDR3 length equals 18 residues. The CDR3 coding sequence is TGTGCTAGTGGTAGAGCGAAGCCTAGCGGGGGGAGCACAGATACGCAGTATTTT. Amino acid sequence: CASGRAKPSGGSTDTQYF. The full variable domain, completed using reference TRBV12-5 and TRBJ2-3, is DARVTQTPRHKVTEMGQEVTMRCQPILGHNTVFWYRQTMMQGLELLAYFRNRAPLDDSGMPKDRFSAEMPDATLATLKIQPSEPRDSAVYFCASGRAKPSGGSTDTQYFGPGTRLTVL.

This clonotype was observed a few times. This rearrangement joins TRBV6-2 or TRBV6-3 to TRBJ2-4; 13 bases align to TRBD2. The J call could be wrong; TRBJ2-7 is a better fit for the DNA end. CDR3 length: 15 amino acids. CDR1 and CDR2 (germline): MNHEY, SVGEGT. The CDR3: CASSWTSGRPSEQYF. As DNA, the CDR3 is TGTGCCAGCAGCTGGACTAGCGGGAGACCGTCCGAGCAGTACTTC.

The rearrangement uses TRBV12-3 or TRBV12-4 and TRBJ2-3; the match to TRBD2 covers 7 bases. This CDR3 has 16 residues. Trimming at V came to 3 bases and at J to 2 bases, leaving 8 bases not matched to a gene. Here the CDR3 reads CASSFLGRGNTDTQYF. The CDR3 DNA reads TGTGCCAGCAGTTTTCTTGGGCGGGGGAACACAGATACGCAGTATTTT.

This sequence joins TRBV20-1 and TRBJ2-1, with D tentatively TRBD2 (5 bases). The J call could be wrong; TRBJ2-7 is a better fit for the DNA end. The CDR3 spans 15 residues. Germline CDR1 DFQATT, CDR2 SNEGSKA (reference sequence). CDR3 nucleotide sequence: TGCAGTGCTAGAGGACCCAGCGGAGGAACCTACGAGCAGTACTTC. This gives the protein CSARGPSGGTYEQYF.

On this clonotype: One end of the junction varies from germline; a read error may be responsible. This chain links TRBV7-9 with TRBJ2-1; 9 positions agree with TRBD2. The germline CDR1 and CDR2 sequences are SEHNR and FQNEAQ (reference sequence). CDR3 length equals 17 residues. CDR3 coding DNA: TGTGTCAGCAGCTTGCCCCTGGGGCGGGAGGGCCTCTATGAGCAGTTCTTC. This codes for CVSSLPLGREGLYEQFF.

This clonotype was detected only a few times. The chain has TRBV10-3 and TRBJ2-7; D unresolved. Trimming left V 3 bases short and J 1 base short, with 4 bases between. This CDR3 contains 12 residues. Germline values: CDR1 ENHRY, CDR2 SYGVKD. CDR3 sequence (DNA): TGTGCCATCAGTGACCATTCCTACGAGCAGTACTTC. It translates to CAISDHSYEQYF.

The sample holds one count of this clonotype. The chain carries TRBV7-9 and TRBJ1-2; D is undetermined. This CDR3 region has 14 residues. V was shortened by 5 bases and J by 6 bases, with 16 bases between the two germline ends. CDR1 is SEHNR, CDR2 FQNEAQ, per germline (reference sequence). This CDR3 is CASSLLAQRHGYTF. The CDR3 DNA sequence: TGTGCCAGCAGCCTTCTAGCACAACGGCATGGCTACACCTTC.

This clonotype was counted a single time. The gene calls are TRBV29-1 and TRBJ2-3, with D hard to call. Germline CDR1 reads SQVTM; CDR2 reads ANQGSEA. This CDR3 region has 13 residues. The V end lost 3 bases, the J end lost 2 bases, and 9 bases lay between the germline ends. The CDR3 region has the DNA TGCAGCGTTGATTTTACCGCCACAGATACGCAGTATTTT. Translated, it gives CSVDFTATDTQYF.

This clonotype came up a few times. The rearrangement uses TRBV5-1 and TRBJ2-7, with TRBD2 identical over 7 bases. The CDR3 loop spans 13 amino acids. The J segment lost 5 bases and the V segment lost 7 bases, leaving 9 bases of the junction unmatched. Germline CDR1 and CDR2: SGHRS and YFSETQ. CDR3 DNA: TGCGCCAGCTCCGCCGGGAGGAGGAACGAGCAGTACTTC. Translation gives CASSAGRRNEQYF.